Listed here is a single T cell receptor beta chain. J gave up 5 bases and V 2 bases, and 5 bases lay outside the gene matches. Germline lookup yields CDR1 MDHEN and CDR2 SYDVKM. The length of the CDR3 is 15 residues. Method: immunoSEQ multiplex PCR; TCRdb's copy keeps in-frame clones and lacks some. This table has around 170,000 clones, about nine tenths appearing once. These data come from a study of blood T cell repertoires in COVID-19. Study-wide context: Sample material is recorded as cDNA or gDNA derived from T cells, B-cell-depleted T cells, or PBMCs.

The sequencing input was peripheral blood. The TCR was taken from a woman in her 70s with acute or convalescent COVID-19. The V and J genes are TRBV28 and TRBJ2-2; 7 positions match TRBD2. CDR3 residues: CASSLPGGGTGELFF. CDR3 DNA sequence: TGTGCCAGCAGTTTACCCGGGGGAGGGACCGGGGAGCTGTTTTTT.